The rows below give T cell receptor beta chains drawn from one sample of a study of T cells in Graves' hyperthyroidism and ophthalmopathy. MiXCR was run by TCRdb on the multiplex PCR reads, yielding one entry per CDR3 protein. This table holds some 700,000 distinct CDR3 sequences, about 18% found once. Input material: blood. The source of these receptors is a man aged 50 to 60 with Graves' hyperthyroidism. CDR3s include the opening cysteine and the closing phenylalanine or tryptophan. D genes are given only for firm matches. Size is omitted from some rows. Given values are once, few, many or a class for expanded clones.

v_gene: TRBV30; d_gene: .; j_gene: TRBJ2-7; abundance: .; CDR3aa: CAWNRGGEQYF; CDR3nt: TGTGCCTGGAACAGGGGAGGAGAGCAGTACTTC
v_gene: TRBV10-3; d_gene: .; j_gene: TRBJ1-2; abundance: many; CDR3aa: CAISDDLSGFGYTF; CDR3nt: TGTGCCATCAGTGATGACTTGTCGGGCTTTGGCTACACCTTC
v_gene: TRBV28; d_gene: .; j_gene: TRBJ1-6; abundance: many; CDR3aa: CASSRGGGSYNSPLHF; CDR3nt: TGTGCCAGCAGCAGGGGCGGGGGTTCCTATAATTCACCCCTCCACTTT
v_gene: TRBV5-1; d_gene: .; j_gene: TRBJ2-1; abundance: many; CDR3aa: CASSLGSGPIYNEQFF; CDR3nt: TGCGCCAGCAGCTTGGGTTCCGGGCCCATCTACAATGAGCAGTTCTTC
v_gene: TRBV28; d_gene: .; j_gene: TRBJ2-1; abundance: .; CDR3aa: CASSLRGQLYNEQFF; CDR3nt: TGTGCCAGCAGTCTCAGAGGACAGTTATACAATGAGCAGTTCTTC
v_gene: TRBV25-1; d_gene: .; j_gene: TRBJ2-7; abundance: .; CDR3aa: CASSEATGPPYEQYF; CDR3nt: TGTGCCAGCAGTGAGGCGACAGGACCTCCCTACGAGCAGTACTTC
v_gene: TRBV20-1; d_gene: .; j_gene: TRBJ1-1; abundance: many; CDR3aa: CSASPQNTEAFF; CDR3nt: TGCAGTGCTAGCCCGCAGAACACTGAAGCTTTCTTT
v_gene: TRBV11-2; d_gene: TRBD2; j_gene: TRBJ2-1; abundance: .; CDR3aa: CASSSTSGDNNNEQFF; CDR3nt: TGTGCCAGCAGCTCGACTAGCGGGGACAACAACAATGAGCAGTTCTTC
v_gene: TRBV12-3/TRBV12-4; d_gene: .; j_gene: TRBJ1-1; abundance: many; CDR3aa: CASSLLGPDGAFF; CDR3nt: TGTGCCAGCAGTTTATTAGGCCCGGATGGAGCTTTCTTT
v_gene: TRBV20-1; d_gene: .; j_gene: TRBJ2-1; abundance: .; CDR3aa: CSAVRGNDEQFF; CDR3nt: TGCAGTGCTGTCCGGGGAAACGATGAGCAGTTCTTC
v_gene: TRBV11-2; d_gene: TRBD1; j_gene: TRBJ1-2; abundance: many; CDR3aa: CASSSLGTGVDYGYTF; CDR3nt: TGTGCCAGCAGCTCACTAGGGACAGGGGTAGACTATGGCTACACCTTC
v_gene: TRBV6-1; d_gene: .; j_gene: TRBJ2-7; abundance: .; CDR3aa: CASSPQGAAGTYEQYF; CDR3nt: TGTGCCAGCAGTCCCCAAGGGGCAGCGGGTACCTACGAGCAGTACTTC
v_gene: TRBV6-5; d_gene: .; j_gene: TRBJ1-1; abundance: once; CDR3aa: CASSYDGGVTEAFF; CDR3nt: TGTGCCAGCAGTTACGACGGGGGGGTGACTGAAGCTTTCTTT
v_gene: TRBV6-1; d_gene: TRBD1; j_gene: TRBJ1-6; abundance: few; CDR3aa: CASSPSDRVAKNSPLHF; CDR3nt: TGTGCCAGCAGTCCCTCGGACAGGGTGGCGAAAAATTCACCCCTCCACTTT
v_gene: TRBV7-9; d_gene: TRBD2; j_gene: TRBJ2-1; abundance: many; CDR3aa: CAGTSVGNEQFF; CDR3nt: TGTGCCGGGACTAGCGTGGGCAATGAGCAGTTCTTC
v_gene: TRBV30; d_gene: .; j_gene: TRBJ1-1; abundance: many; CDR3aa: CAWSRQGRMNTEAFF; CDR3nt: TGTGCCTGGAGCCGGCAGGGCAGGATGAACACTGAAGCTTTCTTT
v_gene: TRBV29-1; d_gene: .; j_gene: TRBJ2-5; abundance: many; CDR3aa: CSVDPLGPGETQYF; CDR3nt: TGCAGCGTTGATCCATTAGGTCCTGGAGAGACCCAGTACTTC
v_gene: TRBV3-1; d_gene: .; j_gene: TRBJ1-1; abundance: many; CDR3aa: CASSQVGLNTEAFF; CDR3nt: TGTGCCAGCAGCCAAGTGGGCCTAAACACTGAAGCTTTCTTT
v_gene: TRBV19; d_gene: .; j_gene: TRBJ1-5; abundance: .; CDR3aa: CASSHLREVYGGQPQHF; CDR3nt: TGTGCCAGTAGTCACCTGAGGGAAGTCTACGGCGGTCAGCCCCAGCATTTT
v_gene: TRBV20-1; d_gene: .; j_gene: TRBJ2-5; abundance: .; CDR3aa: CSAEPGLPETQYF; CDR3nt: TGCAGTGCTGAACCGGGACTCCCAGAGACCCAGTACTTC
v_gene: TRBV28; d_gene: TRBD1; j_gene: TRBJ1-2; abundance: .; CDR3aa: CASTGDRGYGYTF; CDR3nt: TGTGCCAGCACCGGGGACAGGGGGTATGGCTACACCTTC
v_gene: TRBV4-1; d_gene: TRBD2; j_gene: TRBJ2-1; abundance: .; CDR3aa: CASSQPLAGGPFDEQFF; CDR3nt: TGCGCCAGCAGCCAACCCCTAGCGGGAGGGCCGTTCGATGAGCAGTTCTTC
v_gene: TRBV15; d_gene: .; j_gene: TRBJ2-1; abundance: many; CDR3aa: CATSSRDWRNEQFF; CDR3nt: TGTGCCACCAGCTCCAGGGATTGGAGGAATGAGCAGTTCTTC
v_gene: TRBV7-8; d_gene: .; j_gene: TRBJ2-5; abundance: many; CDR3aa: CASSSREETQYF; CDR3nt: TGTGCCAGCAGCTCCAGGGAGGAGACCCAGTACTTC
v_gene: TRBV2; d_gene: TRBD1; j_gene: TRBJ2-7; abundance: many; CDR3aa: CASSAGQGRYEQYF; CDR3nt: TGTGCCAGCAGTGCGGGACAGGGTCGGTACGAGCAGTACTTC
v_gene: TRBV11-2; d_gene: .; j_gene: TRBJ2-5; abundance: many; CDR3aa: CASSLPLRQETQYF; CDR3nt: TGTGCCAGCAGCTTACCCCTTAGGCAAGAGACCCAGTACTTC
v_gene: TRBV9; d_gene: TRBD1; j_gene: TRBJ2-5; abundance: many; CDR3aa: CASSGPNDRVGQETQYF; CDR3nt: TGTGCCAGCAGCGGACCGAATGACAGGGTTGGCCAAGAGACCCAGTACTTC
v_gene: TRBV20-1; d_gene: .; j_gene: TRBJ1-2; abundance: .; CDR3aa: CSASTQRGTPDNYGYTF; CDR3nt: TGCAGTGCTAGCACTCAGAGGGGGACACCTGATAACTATGGCTACACCTTC
v_gene: TRBV5-1; d_gene: TRBD1; j_gene: TRBJ1-1; abundance: many; CDR3aa: CASSLTGVGAFF; CDR3nt: TGCGCCAGCAGCTTAACAGGGGTTGGAGCTTTCTTT
v_gene: TRBV7-8; d_gene: .; j_gene: TRBJ1-1; abundance: many; CDR3aa: CASSLAELMNTEAFF; CDR3nt: TGTGCCAGCAGCTTAGCAGAGTTAATGAACACTGAAGCTTTCTTT
v_gene: TRBV7-6; d_gene: .; j_gene: TRBJ1-2; abundance: few; CDR3aa: CASSSAGAGESYGYTF; CDR3nt: TGTGCCAGCAGCTCCGCAGGTGCGGGGGAGAGCTATGGCTACACCTTC
v_gene: TRBV25-1; d_gene: TRBD2; j_gene: TRBJ2-1; abundance: .; CDR3aa: CAGSDRTSGSYNEQFF; CDR3nt: TGTGCCGGCAGTGACCGGACTAGCGGGAGCTACAATGAGCAGTTCTTC
v_gene: TRBV19; d_gene: .; j_gene: TRBJ1-1; abundance: once; CDR3aa: CASSIDGQASFEAFF; CDR3nt: TGTGCCAGTAGTATAGATGGCCAGGCTTCCTTTGAAGCTTTCTTT
v_gene: TRBV18; d_gene: .; j_gene: TRBJ2-3; abundance: many; CDR3aa: CASSPLGGTDTQYF; CDR3nt: TGTGCCAGCTCACCCCTGGGGGGCACAGATACGCAGTATTTT
v_gene: TRBV27; d_gene: .; j_gene: TRBJ2-3; abundance: many; CDR3aa: CASSLTEPTDTQYF; CDR3nt: TGTGCCAGCAGTTTAACCGAACCCACAGATACGCAGTATTTT
v_gene: TRBV5-1; d_gene: .; j_gene: TRBJ1-5; abundance: few; CDR3aa: CASSPGGVNQPQHF; CDR3nt: TGCGCCAGCAGCCCTGGCGGGGTAAATCAGCCCCAGCATTTT
v_gene: TRBV5-5; d_gene: .; j_gene: TRBJ2-6; abundance: few; CDR3aa: CASSWRQGRDGANVLTF; CDR3nt: TGTGCCAGCAGCTGGCGACAGGGGAGGGATGGGGCCAACGTCCTGACTTTC
v_gene: TRBV30; d_gene: TRBD2; j_gene: TRBJ2-1; abundance: .; CDR3aa: CAWSPPGTSGNNEQFF; CDR3nt: TGTGCCTGGAGCCCACCCGGGACTAGCGGAAACAATGAGCAGTTCTTC
v_gene: TRBV5-1; d_gene: .; j_gene: TRBJ2-2; abundance: .; CDR3aa: CASSDPSSGNTGELFF; CDR3nt: TGCGCCAGCAGCGACCCTTCCAGCGGCAACACCGGGGAGCTGTTTTTT
v_gene: TRBV11-2; d_gene: .; j_gene: TRBJ1-6; abundance: many; CDR3aa: CASSLTTHSPLHF; CDR3nt: TGTGCCAGCAGCCTGACAACTCACTCACCCCTCCACTTT
v_gene: TRBV5-1; d_gene: TRBD1; j_gene: TRBJ1-1; abundance: few; CDR3aa: CASTGGEKMRTEAFF; CDR3nt: TGCGCCAGTACAGGGGGCGAGAAGATGCGGACTGAAGCTTTCTTT
v_gene: TRBV28; d_gene: .; j_gene: TRBJ2-7; abundance: .; CDR3aa: CASRWDGSYEPYF; CDR3nt: TGTGCCAGCAGGTGGGACGGCTCCTACGAGCCGTACTTC
v_gene: TRBV2; d_gene: .; j_gene: TRBJ2-7; abundance: many; CDR3aa: CASSLTSSEQYF; CDR3nt: TGTGCCAGCAGTTTGACTAGTTCCGAGCAGTACTTC
v_gene: TRBV30; d_gene: TRBD2; j_gene: TRBJ2-1; abundance: many; CDR3aa: CAWKGAGVLNEQFF; CDR3nt: TGTGCCTGGAAAGGAGCGGGAGTATTGAATGAGCAGTTCTTC
v_gene: TRBV6-6; d_gene: TRBD2; j_gene: TRBJ2-7; abundance: many; CDR3aa: CASSYGLATDEQYF; CDR3nt: TGTGCCAGCAGTTACGGACTAGCAACGGACGAGCAGTACTTC
v_gene: TRBV2; d_gene: TRBD1; j_gene: TRBJ1-1; abundance: many; CDR3aa: CASRDRGYLNTEAFF; CDR3nt: TGTGCCAGCAGAGACAGGGGGTATTTGAACACTGAAGCTTTCTTT
v_gene: TRBV19; d_gene: .; j_gene: TRBJ1-4; abundance: .; CDR3aa: CASSTLDVDNEKLFF; CDR3nt: TGTGCCAGTAGTACCCTGGACGTGGATAATGAAAAACTGTTTTTT
v_gene: TRBV6-1; d_gene: .; j_gene: TRBJ1-5; abundance: many; CDR3aa: CASSAQGSVGNQPQHF; CDR3nt: TGTGCCAGCAGCGCTCAGGGATCGGTAGGAAATCAGCCCCAGCATTTT